This T cell receptor (beta chain) comes out of a study of CD8 T cells in ankylosing spondylitis. Each CDR3 protein gets one entry after TCRdb re-called the 5' RACE reads with MiXCR. The sample includes 250,000 or so distinct CDR3 sequences, 24% of them seen just once. This CDR3 region has 15 residues. Trimming pared 6 bases from V and 0 bases from J, leaving 13 bases between. Looked up from germline, CDR1 is MDHEN and CDR2 is SYDVKM. The sequence was obtained from a male donor with ankylosing spondylitis or in good health (not recorded which). The chain couples TRBV28 to TRBJ2-3; D may match TRBD1 or TRBD2 (5 bases each). The sequenced material came from blood, either unsorted or a sorted T cell fraction (not recorded which). The DNA for the CDR3 is TGTGCCAGCAGCCTCCCGGGACCAAGCACAGATACGCAGTATTTT. Translation: CASSLPGPSTDTQYF. Using reference TRBV28 and TRBJ2-3 for the parts outside the CDR3, the full variable domain is DVKVTQSSRYLVKRTGEKVFLECVQDMDHENMFWYRQDPGLGLRLIYFSYDVKMKEKGDIPEGYSVSREKKERFSLILESASTNQTSMYLCASSLPGPSTDTQYFGPGTRLTVL.